The next 30 T cell receptor beta chains were all read from a single sample in a study of monozygotic twins with inflammatory bowel disease. With the 5' RACE reads reprocessed, TCRdb shows one record per CDR3 protein and no DNA. This sample carries around 380,000 distinct CDR3 sequences, with 2.4% going to the ten biggest clones. Sequenced material: blood. The receptors derive from a human donor with ulcerative colitis or Crohn's disease, or a healthy co-twin of an affected twin (not recorded which).

The V and J genes are TRBV6-5 and TRBJ2-3. Germline CDR1 reads MNHEY; CDR2 reads SVGAGI. The CDR3 covers 13 residues. The CDR3 spells CASSFSSTDTQYF.

V and J are TRBV14 and TRBJ2-5; checking the TCRdb D call of TRBD2 is not possible without DNA. This CDR3 is built from 15 residues. Germline V gene sequence: CDR1 SGHDN, CDR2 FVKESK. The CDR3 region is CASSPRTGGLETQYF.

The chain combines TRBV18 with TRBJ1-5. This CDR3 spans 13 amino acids. Germline CDR1 and CDR2: KGHSH and LQKENI. CDR3 sequence reads: CASSPGLDQPQHF.

The chain joins TRBV5-4 to TRBJ1-4; TCRdb reports TRBD1, a call that lacks DNA to check it against. Germline V gene sequence: CDR1 SGHNT, CDR2 YYREEE (reference sequence). This CDR3 comprises 16 residues. The CDR3 loop is CASSPGRSLHNEKLFF.

The CDR3 spells CASSSGQSDQPQHF. The genes are TRBV5-1 and TRBJ1-5; TCRdb outputs TRBD1, but without DNA this stays unchecked. The CDR3 is 14 amino acids. From germline, CDR1 is SGHRS and CDR2 YFSETQ.

The rearrangement joins TRBV4-3 to TRBJ1-1; the TCRdb call, TRBD1, lacks DNA for checking. The CDR3 consists of 16 residues. The germline CDR1 and CDR2 sequences are LGHNA and YSLEER. CDR3 residues: CASSQGAGGGGTEAFF.

The V gene is TRBV12-3 or TRBV12-4, the J gene TRBJ2-7; TCRdb indicates TRBD2, and absent DNA this call remains unverified. The CDR3 has 13 amino acids. Here the CDR3 reads CASSLGPRDEQHF.

This chain connects TRBV20-1 to TRBJ2-1; TCRdb's D call, TRBD1, is unchecked because there is no DNA. The CDR3 covers 16 residues. CDR1 and CDR2 from the germline V gene are DFQATT and SNEGSKA (reference sequence). The CDR3 sequence is CSARDIRGFSYNEQFF.

V gene TRBV29-1 combines with J gene TRBJ2-1; the TCRdb call, TRBD2, lacks DNA for checking. The CDR3 runs to 14 residues. Germline V gives CDR1 SQVTM, CDR2 ANQGSEA. CDR3 region: CSVVGLAGYNEQFF.

The chain carries TRBV29-1 and TRBJ2-7; TCRdb's D call, TRBD2, is unchecked because there is no DNA. Germline CDR1 SQVTM, CDR2 ANQGSEA. The CDR3 has 14 residues. The CDR3 sequence: CSVPSGRAAGEQYF.

This chain connects TRBV13 to TRBJ2-3; TCRdb's D call of TRBD2 is untestable without DNA. CDR3 size: 17 residues. The germline CDR1 and CDR2 sequences are PRHDT and FYEKMQ (reference sequence). This chain's CDR3 is CASSRTSGGTSTDTQYF.

V and J are TRBV21-1 and TRBJ2-1; TCRdb returns TRBD2, unconfirmable since there is no DNA. TRBV21-1 is termed a pseudogene. The CDR3 length is 17 residues. CDR3 region: CASSKVNCGGAYNEQFF.

The chain carries TRBV6-1 and TRBJ1-5; checking the TCRdb D call of TRBD1 is not possible without DNA. Germline V gene lookup returns CDR1 MNHNS and CDR2 SASEGT. The CDR3 is 15 residues long. The CDR3 spells CASSPGTGVNQPQHF.

This chain links TRBV10-3 with TRBJ1-1; TCRdb outputs TRBD1, but without DNA this stays unchecked. CDR3 length equals 15 residues. Germline V gives CDR1 ENHRY, CDR2 SYGVKD. The CDR3 reads CAISESQGMGTEAFF.

The gene calls are TRBV5-4 and TRBJ1-6. CDR1 and CDR2 from the germline V gene are SGHNT and YYREEE (reference sequence). This CDR3 is 16 amino acids long. Here the CDR3 reads CASSLGGLLRNSPLHF.

The chain combines TRBV9 with TRBJ2-5; the TCRdb D gene call, TRBD1, has no DNA to confirm it. The CDR3 totals 17 residues. Germline V gene sequence: CDR1 SGDLS, CDR2 YYNGEE. This CDR3 is CASSSLLGGGSRETQYF. The complete variable domain, with remaining parts taken from reference TRBV9 and TRBJ2-5, reads DSGVTQTPKHLITATGQRVTLRCSPRSGDLSVYWYQQSLDQGLQFLIQYYNGEERAKGNILERFSAQQFPDLHSELNLSSLELGDSALYFCASSSLLGGGSRETQYFGPGTRLLVL.

V is TRBV18 and J is TRBJ1-5; as DNA is missing, the TRBD1 call by TCRdb cannot be tested. This CDR3 contains 15 residues. The germline gives CDR1 KGHSH, CDR2 LQKENI. The chain's CDR3 is CASSPTTGTGQPQHF.

The rearrangement uses TRBV11-2 and TRBJ2-5. Germline V gene data show CDR1 as SGHAT and CDR2 as FQNNGV. The CDR3 runs 15 residues. The CDR3 sequence: CASSGLGEKKETQYF.

The chain employs TRBV7-3 and TRBJ2-2; TCRdb calls TRBD2, which cannot be checked without DNA. This CDR3 is 16 amino acids long. CDR1 and CDR2 (germline): SGHTA, FQGTGA. This chain's CDR3 is CASSLRLAGGNGELFF.

The V gene is TRBV20-1, the J gene TRBJ1-6; TCRdb's D call, TRBD1, is unchecked because there is no DNA. The CDR3 loop spans 15 amino acids. Germline CDR1 and CDR2: DFQATT and SNEGSKA (reference sequence). This chain's CDR3 is CSARILGQANSPLHF.

The CDR3 loop is CASSYTGGLRPQYF. The genes are TRBV5-6 and TRBJ2-5; TCRdb's D call, TRBD2, is unchecked because there is no DNA. The CDR3 consists of 14 residues. Per germline, CDR1 SGHDT and CDR2 YYEEEE.

The rearrangement uses TRBV19 and TRBJ2-1; the TCRdb D gene call, TRBD2, has no DNA to confirm it. CDR3 length: 15 residues. Germline V gene lookup returns CDR1 LNHDA and CDR2 SQIVND (reference sequence). CDR3 protein: CASSIRASVPNEQFF.

The chain uses TRBV20-1 and TRBJ2-1; with no DNA, the TCRdb D assignment of TRBD2 cannot be verified. The V gene's germline CDR1 is DFQATT and CDR2 SNEGSKA (reference sequence). This CDR3 is 15 amino acids long. The CDR3 loop is CSAAKGTSRYNEQFF.

This chain connects TRBV3-1 to TRBJ2-2; absent DNA, TCRdb's TRBD2 call cannot be checked. The CDR3 loop spans 17 amino acids. Germline CDR1 and CDR2: LGHDT and YNNKEL (reference sequence). Here the CDR3 reads CASSRPLAGGFTGELFF. Drawing the rest from reference TRBV3-1 and TRBJ2-2, the complete variable domain is DTAVSQTPKYLVTQMGNDKSIKCEQNLGHDTMYWYKQDSKKFLKIMFSYNNKELIINETVPNRFSPKSPDKAHLNLHINSLELGDSAVYFCASSRPLAGGFTGELFFGEGSRLTVL.

V usage is TRBV29-1 and J usage is TRBJ2-7. The germline V gene encodes CDR1 SQVTM and CDR2 ANQGSEA. This CDR3 is built from 13 residues. CDR3 loop: CSVAAGDYYEQYF.

The genes are TRBV4-1 and TRBJ2-7; the TCRdb D gene call, TRBD1, has no DNA to confirm it. Looked up from germline, CDR1 is MGHRA and CDR2 is YSYEKL. CDR3 length: 15 residues. CDR3 protein: CASSQDRGRDYEQYF.

This chain uses TRBV6-1 with TRBJ2-2; the D call from TCRdb, TRBD1, cannot be confirmed without DNA. This CDR3 is built from 19 residues. CDR1 MNHNS and CDR2 SASEGT come from the germline V gene. The CDR3 loop is CASSEGRTRGARLTGELFF.

The chain links TRBV7-6 to TRBJ1-1; TCRdb lists TRBD1, though no DNA is available to test this call. In germline, CDR1 is SGHVS, CDR2 FNYEAQ. This CDR3 spans 17 amino acids. The CDR3: CASSLGTGRGGDTEAFF. Full variable domain (rest looked up from reference TRBV7-6 and TRBJ1-1): GAGVSQSPRYKVTKRGQDVALRCDPISGHVSLYWYRQALGQGPEFLTYFNYEAQQDKSGLPNDRFSAERPEGSISTLTIQRTEQRDSAMYRCASSLGTGRGGDTEAFFGQGTRLTVV.

The chain uses TRBV20-1 and TRBJ1-1; TCRdb designates TRBD1, a call that cannot be tested without DNA. The CDR3 runs to 16 residues. Germline assignment: CDR1 DFQATT and CDR2 SNEGSKA (reference sequence). The chain's CDR3 is CSALNVLQGQNTEAFF.

The chain links TRBV5-1 to TRBJ2-1; TCRdb proposes TRBD1, but this gene call is untestable without DNA. The germline gives CDR1 SGHRS, CDR2 YFSETQ. The CDR3 is made up of 15 amino acids. CDR3 in amino acids: CASSPPGQVIHEQFF.